Shown below are 4 T cell receptor beta chains from a single sample sequenced in a study of shared clonotypes between healthy human individuals (TCRdb year 2020). CD8 naive samples consisted of CD45RO-negative cells that were positively selected for CCR7, yielding a CD45RA+CCR7+ population without TemRA cells. The library was prepared using the immunoSEQ multiplex PCR assay. Drawn from immuneACCESS, this table holds only the in-frame rearrangements with V and J called that TCRdb kept. Clones are partly lost; checked studies trace under half to an unresolved V gene and leave the rest unexplained. The table for this sample lists 2 million or so clones; 85% to 95% of them were counted only once. The ten most abundant clones make up roughly 1.1% of the sample. Sequences were obtained from naive CD8+ T cells sorted from blood. This sample's cell subset or site label indicates: CD45RA+CCR7+. The source is a man between 18 and 35 years old in good health.

V and J are TRBV5-1 and TRBJ2-7; D uncertain. This CDR3 has 15 amino acids. The V gene lost 0 bases and the J gene lost 7 bases, with 17 bases spanning the gap. Germline CDR1 is SGHRS and CDR2 is YFSETQ. The DNA of the CDR3 is TGCGCCAGCAGCTTGGAGCTGCCAGACTGGATGGAGCAGTACTTC. Translation: CASSLELPDWMEQYF.

The rearrangement uses TRBV4-3 and TRBJ2-1, with unresolved D. Trimming removed 0 bases at V and 2 bases at J, with 11 bases between. The CDR3 is 16 residues long. CDR1 LGHNA and CDR2 YSLEER come from the germline V gene. In nucleotides, the CDR3 is TGCGCCAGCAGCCAAGATTCACCGAGAACCTACAATGAGCAGTTCTTC. Translating gives CASSQDSPRTYNEQFF.

The V call is TRBV2, the J call TRBJ2-1; D ambiguous. This CDR3 has 16 amino acids. Germline V lookup: CDR1 SNHLY, CDR2 FYNNEI. The germline V and J ends were trimmed by 2 bases and 8 bases, with 19 bases remaining between them. The CDR3 sequence: CASSENPVGLEDEQFF. The CDR3 DNA sequence: TGTGCCAGCAGTGAAAACCCCGTGGGGTTAGAGGATGAGCAGTTCTTC.

The rearrangement uses TRBV5-5 and TRBJ2-7; D is tentatively TRBD1 or TRBD2 (5 bases each). This CDR3 has 15 amino acids. Germline lookup yields CDR1 SGHKS and CDR2 YYEKEE (reference sequence). Trimming removed 1 base from V and 6 bases from J, with 17 bases in between. The CDR3 spells CASSLIYGDGVEQYF. The CDR3 DNA sequence: TGTGCCAGCAGCTTGATTTACGGGGACGGCGTCGAGCAGTACTTC.